This paragraph reports one TCR beta chain. These data are taken from a study of shared T cell receptors in the human thymus. The CDR3 has 12 residues. The germline gives CDR1 SQVTM, CDR2 ANQGSEA. V dropped 4 bases and J dropped 7 bases, with 13 bases sitting between them. Measured with immunoSEQ multiplex PCR; TCRdb has only the in-frame clones, and not every one. The repertoire includes about 660,000 clones, roughly 90% of them detected once, and 0.0095% to 0.012% sits in the top ten. This sample also appeared in a second study, on human thymus T cells. That work states: In corrective heart surgery, resections were taken, and these provided the thymus tissue. Use of V and J genes seemed skewed within the thymic and blood repertoires.

The V gene is TRBV29-1, the J gene TRBJ1-2, with unresolved D. The sample comprised thymocytes. The source is a boy under three years old with a congenital heart defect. DNA for the CDR3: TGCAGCGTTGCGTTGGGTGGAGGTGGCTACACCTTC. Encoded protein: CSVALGGGGYTF.